The entry below describes one TCR beta chain. Its antigen is not yet known. Base quality data are lacking; no much larger clone is found one base away. The sample contains more than one DNA sequence encoding this CDR3. These data originate in a study of blood T cell repertoires in COVID-19 (dated by TCRdb to 2020 to 2021). General notes on the study: The collaborator samples originated in the United States, Italy and Spain and spanned the acute and convalescent phases of COVID-19. The dataset comprised deeply sampled blood TCRbeta repertoires from subjects exposed to, actively infected with, or recovered from COVID-19. The repertoires were released in a freely available public database intended as a resource for research on the immune response to SARS-CoV-2. The sample metadata nearly always contained a de-identified subject ID, COVID-19 status, age in years and sex. The samples were drawn from the first 160 participants of the ongoing ImmuneRACE study and from over 950 subjects provided by 6 global collaborators. HLA class I and class II types, where available, came from metadata supplied by the sample provider rather than from assay-based typing. The prospective study material was composed of cDNA or gDNA derived from T cells, B-cell-depleted T cells, or PBMCs. Study-wide findings and limitations: The amount of clinical and demographic metadata varied by source and participant and was provided uncurated.

TCRbeta CDR3 regions were amplified from genomic DNA using the immunoSEQ Assay, a bias-controlled multiplex PCR. The paper's data handling went like this. Nucleated cell counts per sample were estimated from amplification of reference gene primers within the assay. To quantify the absolute abundance of each unique TCRbeta CDR3 rearrangement, sequence reads were collapsed and filtered. For each sample, productive Simpson clonality was calculated as the square root of Simpson's diversity index across productive rearrangements. TCRdb carries this immuneACCESS record with in-frame sequences only. Its versions omit some clonotypes, under half of them owing to an unresolved V gene in the studies checked, with the rest unexplained. That table furnishes V, J and clone size, whereas the DNA furnished D and trimming. This sample gives some 130,000 clones in total; around 87% of them show up just once. The ten biggest clones cover 3% to 4% of the sample.

The collaborating institutions used their own protocols to collect whole blood in K2EDTA tubes. For TCRbeta analysis, collaborators shipped samples in one of three forms: frozen whole blood, isolated PBMCs, or DNA extracted from either of those sample types. Reading from cysteine to valine, the CDR3 counts 18 amino acids. The CDR3 DNA has 54 bases and is translated from base 1. CDR1 and CDR2 are read off the germline V gene (reference sequence) as LGHDT and YNNKEL. This TCR was recovered from a woman in her sixties with acute or convalescent COVID-19. Sequencing was carried out using peripheral blood. This receptor chain uses TRBV3-1 (or the pseudogene TRBV3-2) and TRBJ2-7; the central 10 bases match TRBD1. CDR3 loop: CASSQDPRGTGDPYEQYV. The sequence in DNA is TGTGCCAGCAGCCAAGACCCTCGGGGGACAGGGGATCCCTACGAGCAGTACGTT.